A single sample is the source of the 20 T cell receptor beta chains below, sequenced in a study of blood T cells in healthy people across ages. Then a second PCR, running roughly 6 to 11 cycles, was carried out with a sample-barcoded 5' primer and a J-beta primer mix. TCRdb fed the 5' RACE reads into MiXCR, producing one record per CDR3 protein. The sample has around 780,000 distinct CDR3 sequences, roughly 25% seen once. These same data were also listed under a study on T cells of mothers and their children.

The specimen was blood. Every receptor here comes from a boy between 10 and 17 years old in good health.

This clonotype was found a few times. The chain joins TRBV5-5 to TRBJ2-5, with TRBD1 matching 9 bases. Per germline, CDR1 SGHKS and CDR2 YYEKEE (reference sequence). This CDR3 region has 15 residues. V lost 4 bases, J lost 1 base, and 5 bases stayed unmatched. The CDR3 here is CASSQPGQGQETQYF. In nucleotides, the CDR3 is TGTGCCAGCAGCCAACCGGGACAGGGCCAAGAGACCCAGTACTTC. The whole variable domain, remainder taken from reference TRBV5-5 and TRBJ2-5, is DAGVTQSPTHLIKTRGQQVTLRCSPISGHKSVSWYQQVLGQGPQFIFQYYEKEERGRGNFPDRFSARQFPNYSSELNVNALLLGDSALYLCASSQPGQGQETQYFGPGTRLLVL.

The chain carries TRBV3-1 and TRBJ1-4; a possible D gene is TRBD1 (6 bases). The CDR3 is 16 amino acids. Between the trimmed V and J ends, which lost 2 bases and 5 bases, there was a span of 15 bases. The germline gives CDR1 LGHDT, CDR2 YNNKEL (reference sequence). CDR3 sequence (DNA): TGTGCCAGCAGCCAACTCCTAACAGGGAAGAATGAAAAACTGTTTTTT. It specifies CASSQLLTGKNEKLFF.

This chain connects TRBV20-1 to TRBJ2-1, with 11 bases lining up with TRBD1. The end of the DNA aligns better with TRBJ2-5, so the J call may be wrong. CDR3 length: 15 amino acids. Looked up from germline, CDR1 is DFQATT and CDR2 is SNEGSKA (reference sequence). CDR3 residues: CSATLRTGGGETQYF. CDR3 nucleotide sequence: TGCAGTGCCACACTCCGGACAGGGGGCGGTGAGACCCAGTACTTC.

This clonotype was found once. CDR3 residues: CASSSQQGLLWAEAFF. CDR3 sequence (DNA): TGTGCCAGCAGTTCCCAACAGGGTCTCCTATGGGCTGAAGCTTTCTTT. The chain couples TRBV27 to TRBJ1-1; TRBD1 is a possible D gene (6 bases). The CDR3 totals 16 residues. Germline V gene lookup returns CDR1 MNHEY and CDR2 SMNVEV (reference sequence). V lost 4 bases to trimming and J lost 6 bases, with 21 bases between them.

The DNA of the CDR3 is TGTGCCAGCAGCCGGGCCCTCCAATACACGGACAATCAGCCCCAGCATTTT. Amino acids: CASSRALQYTDNQPQHF. The rearrangement links TRBV6-1 to TRBJ1-5; D is undetermined. V lost 6 bases and J 3 bases, leaving 21 bases between the germline ends. Germline V gene sequence: CDR1 MNHNS, CDR2 SASEGT. This CDR3 region has 17 residues.

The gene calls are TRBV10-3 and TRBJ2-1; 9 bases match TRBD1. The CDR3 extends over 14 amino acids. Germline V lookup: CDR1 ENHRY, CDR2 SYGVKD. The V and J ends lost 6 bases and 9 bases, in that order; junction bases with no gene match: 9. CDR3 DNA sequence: TGTGCCATCAGGGGGACAGGGATTGCGGTTGAGCAGTTCTTC. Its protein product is CAIRGTGIAVEQFF.

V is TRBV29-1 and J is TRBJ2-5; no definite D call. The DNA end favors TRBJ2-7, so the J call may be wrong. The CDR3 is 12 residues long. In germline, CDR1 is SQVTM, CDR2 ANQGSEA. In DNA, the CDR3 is TGCAGCGTTGAAATAAGGGCCTACGAGCAGTACTTC. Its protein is CSVEIRAYEQYF.

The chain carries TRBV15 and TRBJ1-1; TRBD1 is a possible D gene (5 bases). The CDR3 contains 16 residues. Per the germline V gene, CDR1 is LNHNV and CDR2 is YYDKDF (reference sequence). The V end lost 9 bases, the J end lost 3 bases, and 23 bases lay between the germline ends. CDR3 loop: CATHPSAWGPDTEAFF. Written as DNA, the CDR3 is TGTGCCACTCATCCCAGCGCCTGGGGCCCCGACACTGAAGCTTTCTTT.

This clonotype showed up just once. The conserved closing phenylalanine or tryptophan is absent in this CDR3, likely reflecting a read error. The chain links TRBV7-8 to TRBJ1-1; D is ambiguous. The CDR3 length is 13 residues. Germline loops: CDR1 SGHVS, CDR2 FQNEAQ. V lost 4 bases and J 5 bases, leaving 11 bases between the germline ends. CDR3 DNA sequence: TGTGCCAGCAGCTACCGAACGGGGACTGAAGCTTTCGTT. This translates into CASSYRTGTEAFV.

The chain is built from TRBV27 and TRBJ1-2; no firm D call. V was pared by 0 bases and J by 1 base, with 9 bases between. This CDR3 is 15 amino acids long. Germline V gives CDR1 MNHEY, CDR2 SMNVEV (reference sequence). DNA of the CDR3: TGTGCCAGCAGTTTATCGGTACAACGTAACTATGGCTACACCTTC. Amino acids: CASSLSVQRNYGYTF.

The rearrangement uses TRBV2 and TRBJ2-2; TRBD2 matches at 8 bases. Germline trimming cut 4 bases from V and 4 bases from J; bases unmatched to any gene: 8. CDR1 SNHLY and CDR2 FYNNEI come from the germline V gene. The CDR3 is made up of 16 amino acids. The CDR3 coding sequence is TGTGCCAGCAGTGTAATCAGCGGGGGTAGCACCGGGGAGCTGTTTTTT. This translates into CASSVISGGSTGELFF.

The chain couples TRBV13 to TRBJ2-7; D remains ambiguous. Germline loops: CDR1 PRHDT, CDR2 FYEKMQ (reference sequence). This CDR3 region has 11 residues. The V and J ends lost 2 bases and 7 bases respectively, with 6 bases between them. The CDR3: CASSLNREQYF. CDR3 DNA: TGTGCCAGCAGCTTAAACCGGGAGCAGTACTTC.

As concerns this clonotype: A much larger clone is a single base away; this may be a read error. The CDR3 nucleotides are TGCGCCAGCAGCTTCACAGGGGACAAAAACATTCAGTACTTC. Translating it yields CASSFTGDKNIQYF. The J gene is TRBJ2-4, the V gene TRBV5-1; 7 nucleotides line up with TRBD1. Germline CDR1 reads SGHRS; CDR2 reads YFSETQ. The CDR3 contains 14 residues. With V trimmed by 2 bases and J by 3 bases, 2 bases remained unmatched. Together with reference TRBV5-1 and TRBJ2-4, the CDR3 gives the full variable domain: KAGVTQTPRYLIKTRGQQVTLSCSPISGHRSVSWYQQTPGQGLQFLFEYFSETQRNKGNFPGRFSGRQFSNSRSEMNVSTLELGDSALYLCASSFTGDKNIQYFGAGTRLSVL.

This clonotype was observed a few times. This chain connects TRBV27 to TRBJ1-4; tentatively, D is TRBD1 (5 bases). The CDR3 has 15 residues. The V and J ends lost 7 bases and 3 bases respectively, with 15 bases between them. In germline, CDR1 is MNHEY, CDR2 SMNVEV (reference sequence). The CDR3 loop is CASNPSGRPNEKLFF. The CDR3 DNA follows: TGTGCCAGCAATCCGTCAGGGAGACCTAATGAAAAACTGTTTTTT.

The CDR3 DNA is TGCGCCAGCAGCTCCTCGCTGGGTAGCTATGGCTACACCTTC. The encoded protein is CASSSSLGSYGYTF. V usage is TRBV5-1 and J usage is TRBJ1-2; D is unclear. V gave up 3 bases and J gave up 4 bases, with 13 bases separating them. Germline values: CDR1 SGHRS, CDR2 YFSETQ. The CDR3 sequence is 14 residues long.

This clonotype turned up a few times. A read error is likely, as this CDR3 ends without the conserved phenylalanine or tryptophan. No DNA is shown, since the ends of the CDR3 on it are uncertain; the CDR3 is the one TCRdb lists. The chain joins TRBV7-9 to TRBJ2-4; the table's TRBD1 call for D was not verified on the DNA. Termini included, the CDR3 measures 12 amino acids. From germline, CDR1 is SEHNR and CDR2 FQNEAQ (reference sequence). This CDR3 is CASSFGQGLRFV.

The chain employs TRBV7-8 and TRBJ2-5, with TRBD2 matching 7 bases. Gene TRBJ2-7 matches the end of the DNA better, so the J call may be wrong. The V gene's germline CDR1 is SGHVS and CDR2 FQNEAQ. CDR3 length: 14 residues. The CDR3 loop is CASSSPGLSYEQYF. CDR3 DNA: TGTGCCAGCAGCTCACCGGGACTATCCTACGAGCAGTACTTC.

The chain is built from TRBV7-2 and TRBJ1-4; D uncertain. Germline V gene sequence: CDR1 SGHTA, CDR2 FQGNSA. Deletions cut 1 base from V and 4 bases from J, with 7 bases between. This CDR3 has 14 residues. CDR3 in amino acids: CASSLGDFNEKLFF. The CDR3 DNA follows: TGTGCCAGCAGCTTAGGGGATTTTAATGAAAAACTGTTTTTT.

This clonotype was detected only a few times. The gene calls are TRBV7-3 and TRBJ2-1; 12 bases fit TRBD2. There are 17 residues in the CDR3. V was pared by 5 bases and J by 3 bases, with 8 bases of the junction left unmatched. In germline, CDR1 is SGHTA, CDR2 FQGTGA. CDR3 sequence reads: CASSRASGGGFYNEQFF. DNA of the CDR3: TGTGCCAGCAGCAGGGCTAGCGGGGGGGGATTCTACAATGAGCAGTTCTTC.

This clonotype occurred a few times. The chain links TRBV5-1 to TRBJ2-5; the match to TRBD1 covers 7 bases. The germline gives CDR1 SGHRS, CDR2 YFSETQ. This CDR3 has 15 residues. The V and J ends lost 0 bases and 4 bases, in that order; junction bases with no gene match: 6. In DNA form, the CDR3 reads TGCGCCAGCAGCTTGGTACAGGGGTTGGGAGAGACCCAGTACTTC. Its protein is CASSLVQGLGETQYF.